One and the same sample provided the 12 T cell receptor beta chains below, sequenced in a study of T cell changes during pregnancy in multiple sclerosis. The table came from immunoSEQ multiplex PCR; TCRdb's copy has only in-frame clones and leaves some out. The sample records 50,000 to 65,000 clones, about nine tenths being singletons. Sequencing was performed on CD4+ T cells from peripheral blood mononuclear cells, taken in the first trimester of pregnancy. These receptors came from a female donor with multiple sclerosis, enrolled in a pregnancy study.

The V gene is TRBV4-2, the J gene TRBJ2-3, with 8 bases aligning to TRBD2. The CDR3 totals 19 residues. The V and J ends lost 0 bases and 5 bases, in that order; junction bases with no gene match: 16. The V gene's germline CDR1 is LGHNA and CDR2 YNFKEQ. CDR3 sequence reads: CASSQDWWRGATPGDTQYF. The CDR3 DNA follows: TGTGCCAGCAGCCAAGATTGGTGGCGGGGGGCCACCCCGGGAGATACGCAGTATTTT.

The chain uses TRBV2 and TRBJ2-3; 13 bases fit TRBD2. With V trimmed by 7 bases and J by 5 bases, 6 bases remained unmatched. CDR1 is SNHLY and CDR2 is FYNNEI in the germline V gene. The CDR3 loop spans 15 amino acids. The DNA of the CDR3 is TGTGCCAGCAAACGACTAGCGGGGGGAAGAGATACGCAGTATTTT. This sequence encodes CASKRLAGGRDTQYF.

The rearrangement joins TRBV9 to TRBJ2-1; 8 bases match TRBD1. The CDR3 has 17 residues. CDR1 is SGDLS and CDR2 is YYNGEE in the germline V gene. V was clipped by 1 base and J by 3 bases; unmatched bases: 9. The CDR3: CASSVLGTGLGYNEQFF. The CDR3 region has the DNA TGTGCCAGCAGCGTATTGGGGACAGGACTTGGCTACAATGAGCAGTTCTTC.

The rearrangement joins TRBV10-3 to TRBJ1-1; TRBD1 aligns across 7 bases. The germline gives CDR1 ENHRY, CDR2 SYGVKD. The CDR3 consists of 13 residues. Trimming removed 6 bases from V and 3 bases from J; junction bases left unmatched: 4. This chain's CDR3 is CAISGGQYTEAFF. For the CDR3, the DNA is TGTGCCATCAGCGGGGGACAGTACACTGAAGCTTTCTTT.

The rearrangement joins TRBV19 to TRBJ1-2; TRBD1 matches 7 bases. Trimming cost V 6 bases and J 5 bases; bases outside gene matches: 15. The CDR3 has 16 amino acids. Germline CDR1 reads LNHDA; CDR2 reads SQIVND (reference sequence). The CDR3 sequence: CASSHKGARGGYGYTF. CDR3 DNA: TGTGCCAGTAGCCATAAGGGGGCGCGAGGCGGGTATGGCTACACCTTC.

This clone was recorded once. The gene calls are TRBV29-1 and TRBJ1-1; 7 positions match TRBD1. The CDR3 is made up of 12 amino acids. V gave up 4 bases and J gave up 4 bases; unmatched junction bases: 3. Germline V gene sequence: CDR1 SQVTM, CDR2 ANQGSEA. The chain's CDR3 is CSVGRGVTEAFF. In DNA form, the CDR3 reads TGCAGCGTTGGCAGGGGGGTCACTGAAGCTTTCTTT.

V usage is TRBV6-5 and J usage is TRBJ1-2; 7 positions agree with TRBD1. CDR1 is MNHEY, CDR2 SVGAGI, per germline. CDR3 length: 15 residues. J was trimmed by 8 bases and V by 4 bases; bases with no gene match: 13. The CDR3 protein is CASSSTGVAFRGYTF. The CDR3 nucleotides are TGTGCCAGCAGTTCAACAGGGGTGGCCTTTAGGGGCTACACCTTC.

The genes are TRBV6-1 and TRBJ1-1; 8 bases agree with TRBD1. Germline V gene data show CDR1 as MNHNS and CDR2 as SASEGT. V lost 10 bases to trimming and J lost 3 bases; unmatched junction nucleotides: 10. The CDR3 covers 14 residues. The CDR3 protein is CATSRGQSDTEAFF. The CDR3 DNA reads as TGTGCCACGTCCAGGGGGCAAAGTGACACTGAAGCTTTCTTT.

The CDR3 nucleotides read TGTGCCAGCAGCTTAGTGCCTAGCGGGGGCCCCAGTCCCCAGTACTTC. Translated: CASSLVPSGGPSPQYF. The chain combines TRBV11-3 with TRBJ2-5, with TRBD2 matching 10 bases. The J segment lost 9 bases and the V segment lost 1 base, leaving 11 bases of the junction unmatched. The CDR3 totals 16 residues. Looked up from germline, CDR1 is SGHNT and CDR2 is YENEEA. The variable domain in full, with the rest retrieved from reference TRBV11-3 and TRBJ2-5, is EAGVVQSPRYKIIEKKQPVAFWCNPISGHNTLYWYLQNLGQGPELLIRYENEEAVDDSQLPKDRFSAERLKGVDSTLKIQPAELGDSAVYLCASSLVPSGGPSPQYFGPGTRLLVL.

J is TRBJ2-3 and V is TRBV6-4, with D maybe TRBD1 (6 bases). The CDR3 runs to 14 residues. The V end was cut by 3 bases, the J end by 5 bases, with 12 bases between. Per the germline V gene, CDR1 is MRHNA and CDR2 is SNTAGT. CDR3 nucleotide sequence: TGTGCCAGCAGTGAAGGGGGACACATAGATACGCAGTATTTT. Translating it yields CASSEGGHIDTQYF.

V is TRBV5-6 and J is TRBJ1-5; TRBD1 matches 7 bases. Germline V gene lookup returns CDR1 SGHDT and CDR2 YYEEEE. J lost 4 bases, V lost 4 bases, and 5 bases had no gene match. This CDR3 contains 14 residues. In nucleotides, the CDR3 is TGTGCCAGCAGCGATGACAGGGTAAATCAGCCCCAGCATTTT. Translated, it gives CASSDDRVNQPQHF.

The chain employs TRBV5-8 and TRBJ2-1, with TRBD2 identical over 10 bases. Germline V lookup: CDR1 SGHTS, CDR2 YDEGEE. The V segment lost 6 bases and the J segment 0 bases; nucleotides outside the gene matches: 9. The length of the CDR3 is 17 residues. CDR3 sequence (DNA): TGTGCCAGCAACAGGGGTAGCGGGGGGAGCTCCTACAATGAGCAGTTCTTC. Its protein product is CASNRGSGGSSYNEQFF.